Below are 15 T cell receptor beta chains sequenced from a single sample in a study of response to subunit inactivated influenza vaccine. TCRdb called the RT-PCR reads again in MiXCR, with one record for every CDR3 protein. Found here are about half a million distinct CDR3 sequences, about 7.6% of them singletons; the top ten hold 13%. The sample here was PBMCs from blood, taken roughly 24 months after vaccination. Receptors were obtained from a man between 50 and 75 years old who received an inactivated influenza vaccine.

This clonotype was recorded many times. This sequence joins TRBV15 and TRBJ2-2; 7 nucleotides agree with TRBD1. The CDR3 is 14 residues long. Trimming removed 3 bases from V and 3 bases from J; junction bases left unmatched: 1. Germline V gene lookup returns CDR1 LNHNV and CDR2 YYDKDF (reference sequence). The CDR3 protein is CATSRQGDTGELFF. CDR3 DNA sequence: TGTGCCACCAGCAGGCAGGGGGACACCGGGGAGCTGTTTTTT.

This clonotype has just a few counts. This rearrangement joins TRBV20-1 to TRBJ2-3, with D possibly being TRBD2 (6 bases). V was clipped by 7 bases and J by 4 bases, with 27 bases between them. Germline CDR1 is DFQATT and CDR2 is SNEGSKA (reference sequence). The CDR3 sequence is 17 residues long. The CDR3 is CSGLGMGLAISPDTQYF. In DNA form, the CDR3 reads TGCAGTGGTTTGGGGATGGGCCTAGCGATTTCCCCAGATACGCAGTATTTT.

This clonotype appeared a few times. The rearrangement uses TRBV6-1 and TRBJ2-7, with TRBD2 matching 7 bases. The trim removed 3 bases at V and 10 bases at J, leaving 6 bases unmatched. Germline values: CDR1 MNHNS, CDR2 SASEGT. This CDR3 has 12 amino acids. Here the CDR3 DNA reads TGTGCCAGCAGTGAGAATCTAGCGGCCCAGTACTTC. Encoded protein: CASSENLAAQYF.

The gene calls are TRBV7-2 and TRBJ1-2, with TRBD1 matching 7 bases. Losses at the gene ends were 0 bases for V and 4 bases for J; bases not matched to a gene: 8. The germline CDR1 and CDR2 sequences are SGHTA and FQGNSA. The CDR3 length is 16 residues. CDR3 protein: CASSLARAGGVYGYTF. The DNA for the CDR3 is TGTGCCAGCAGCTTAGCGCGGGCAGGGGGTGTCTATGGCTACACCTTC.

This clonotype was counted many times. The chain recombines TRBV7-8 with TRBJ2-1, with D unresolved. The CDR3 extends over 17 amino acids. The V and J ends lost 1 base and 4 bases respectively, with 17 bases between them. CDR1 and CDR2 from the germline V gene are SGHVS and FQNEAQ. In nucleotides, the CDR3 is TGTGCCAGCAGCTTAGGTTCACGGGTAGGGTATTACAATGAGCAGTTCTTC. Protein: CASSLGSRVGYYNEQFF.

The sample holds a few counts of this clonotype. The chain couples TRBV4-3 to TRBJ1-2, with D possibly matching TRBD1 (5 bases). CDR1 LGHNA and CDR2 YSLEER come from the germline V gene. V was clipped by 1 base and J by 7 bases, with 13 bases between them. The CDR3 sequence is 14 residues long. The CDR3 is CASSQGGLGRGYTF. The CDR3 DNA follows: TGCGCCAGCAGCCAAGGGGGCCTAGGACGTGGCTACACCTTC.

This clonotype has ten or more counts. CDR3 DNA sequence: TGTGCCAGCAGCCACAGGCCGAGCACAGATACGCAGTATTTT. It translates to CASSHRPSTDTQYF. This chain links TRBV4-2 with TRBJ2-3; D remains ambiguous. This CDR3 is built from 14 residues. Germline loops: CDR1 LGHNA, CDR2 YNFKEQ. Trimming stripped 3 bases from V and 0 bases from J, with 7 bases between.

This clonotype showed up many times. This chain uses TRBV5-1 with TRBJ2-1, with a possible D match to TRBD2 (5 bases). With 0 bases removed from V and 5 bases from J, the gap between germline ends came to 9 bases. Germline CDR1 reads SGHRS; CDR2 reads YFSETQ. The length of the CDR3 is 14 residues. The CDR3 sequence is CASSLEGLNNEQFF. In nucleotides, the CDR3 is TGCGCCAGCAGCTTGGAAGGACTTAACAATGAGCAGTTCTTC.

This clonotype was seen many times. This chain joins TRBV18 and TRBJ2-7, with TRBD2 identical over 7 bases. The length of the CDR3 is 14 residues. Germline CDR1 KGHSH, CDR2 LQKENI. After removal of 3 bases from V and 3 bases from J, the junction contained 5 bases not matched to a gene. CDR3 sequence: CASSPRSGVYEQYF. The CDR3 region has the DNA TGTGCCAGCTCACCTCGGAGCGGGGTCTACGAGCAGTACTTC.

The table lists this clonotype with many counts. V is TRBV6-6 and J is TRBJ1-1; 7 nucleotides agree with TRBD1. The CDR3 consists of 12 residues. The germline gives CDR1 MNHNY, CDR2 SVGAGI (reference sequence). J lost 9 bases, V lost 5 bases, and 6 bases had no gene match. CDR3 coding DNA: TGTGCCAGCAGTCCGGGACAGACTAAAGCTTTCTTT. Its protein product is CASSPGQTKAFF.

The table lists this clonotype with a few counts. The V gene is TRBV4-3, the J gene TRBJ2-5, with D tentatively TRBD2 (6 bases). Per germline, CDR1 LGHNA and CDR2 YSLEER. V lost 0 bases and J lost 5, with 16 bases in between. The CDR3 is made up of 16 amino acids. CDR3 amino acids: CASSQDLRLGAETQYF. The CDR3 DNA is TGCGCCAGCAGCCAAGATCTGCGACTAGGGGCCGAGACCCAGTACTTC.

CDR3 region: CASRRTRDVYNEQFF. CDR3 nucleotide sequence: TGTGCCAGCAGACGTACTAGAGACGTCTACAATGAGCAGTTCTTC. The rearrangement uses TRBV7-8 and TRBJ2-1, with D possibly matching TRBD2 (5 bases). The germline gives CDR1 SGHVS, CDR2 FQNEAQ. Trimming pared 6 bases from V and 3 bases from J, leaving 15 bases between. This CDR3 has 15 residues. The full variable domain, with the rest looked up from reference TRBV7-8 and TRBJ2-1, is GAGVSQSPRYKVAKRGQDVALRCDPISGHVSLFWYQQALGQGPEFLTYFQNEAQLDKSGLPSDRFFAERPEGSVSTLKIQRTQQEDSAVYLCASRRTRDVYNEQFFGPGTRLTVL.

This clonotype came up a few times. The gene calls are TRBV29-1 and TRBJ1-2, with a weak D call TRBD1 (5 bases). The CDR3 covers 11 residues. Germline CDR1 and CDR2: SQVTM and ANQGSEA. With 2 bases removed from V and 8 bases from J, the gap between germline ends came to 9 bases. CDR3 nucleotide sequence: TGCAGCGTTGAACGGGGGGTCGGCTACACCTTC. Amino acids: CSVERGVGYTF.

This clonotype was seen repeatedly, ten times or more. The chain has TRBV10-3 and TRBJ1-1, with D possibly matching TRBD1 (5 bases). Germline lookup yields CDR1 ENHRY and CDR2 SYGVKD. The CDR3 has 13 amino acids. Trimming removed 6 bases at V and 1 base at J, with 9 bases between. The CDR3 sequence: CAISFDRNTEAFF. As DNA, the CDR3 is TGTGCCATCAGCTTCGACAGGAACACTGAAGCTTTCTTT.

The V and J genes are TRBV2 and TRBJ2-1; no clear D gene. Per germline, CDR1 SNHLY and CDR2 FYNNEI. Between the trimmed V and J ends, which lost 8 bases and 4 bases, there was a span of 6 bases. There are 11 residues in the CDR3. This CDR3 is CASLSYNEQFF. As DNA, the CDR3 is TGTGCCAGCTTGTCTTACAATGAGCAGTTCTTC.